The entry that follows covers one T cell receptor beta chain sequence. Its antigen is unknown. The data derive from a study of CXCR3-negative and CXCR3-positive naive CD8 T cells. Study-level results: CXCR3-negative naive cells had less hydrophobic TRB CDR3s than did CXCR3-positive naive cells. Both naive subsets carried similar amounts of surface CD5, so TCR strength was inferred from TRB CDR3 properties.

With UMI labels, 5' RACE was used to prepare the TRB cDNA libraries. Using the 5' RACE reads, TCRdb records one entry per CDR3 protein without DNA. With 65,000 to 95,000 distinct CDR3 sequences in the sample, the ten largest clones hold around 1.5%. From germline, CDR1 is SEHNR and CDR2 FQNEAQ (reference sequence). The CDR3 loop spans 14 amino acids. The sequence came from a human donor in good health. Some clones in this sample may be carry-over from other donors' samples. The gene calls are TRBV7-9 and TRBJ1-2; as DNA is missing, the TRBD1 call by TCRdb cannot be tested. Sequenced sample: naive CXCR3- CD8+ T cells from blood. Subset specified: CD45RO-CCR7+CD27+CD95- naive CD8+ T cells lacking CXCR3 (TNR3-). The CDR3 sequence: CASSLAREDYGYTF.